The 13 T cell receptor beta chains reported below all come from one sample, sequenced in a study of T cell changes during pregnancy in multiple sclerosis. The repertoire was sequenced with immunoSEQ multiplex PCR; TCRdb's copy has only in-frame clones and lacks some. The table includes tens of thousands of clones, 90% to 95% detected once. The source material was peripheral blood, sampled in the third trimester of pregnancy. These receptors came from a female donor with multiple sclerosis, enrolled in a pregnancy study.

This sequence joins TRBV6-5 and TRBJ2-2, with 11 bases matching TRBD1. V was clipped by 7 bases and J by 6 bases; unmatched bases: 7. The germline CDR1 and CDR2 sequences are MNHEY and SVGAGI. The CDR3 length is 15 residues. The CDR3 DNA reads TGTGCCAGCAACGACCAGGGACAGGGGGCCGGGGAGCTGTTTTTT. The encoded protein is CASNDQGQGAGELFF.

The chain employs TRBV20-1 and TRBJ2-1, with D possibly matching TRBD2 (6 bases). Per germline, CDR1 DFQATT and CDR2 SNEGSKA (reference sequence). The CDR3 loop spans 11 amino acids. The CDR3 is CRAGTNNEQFF. The CDR3 DNA reads as TGCAGAGCGGGTACTAACAATGAGCAGTTCTTC.

V gene TRBV6-6 combines with J gene TRBJ1-2; 9 bases line up with TRBD1. V shed 4 bases, J shed 4 bases, and the junction held 7 bases outside the gene matches. The CDR3 totals 15 residues. From germline, CDR1 is MNHNY and CDR2 SVGAGI (reference sequence). DNA of the CDR3: TGTGCCAGCAGTTCGTCGACAGGGGGAGGCTATGGCTACACCTTC. This gives the protein CASSSSTGGGYGYTF.

The chain combines TRBV7-9 with TRBJ2-7; TRBD2 might be the D (6 bases). CDR3 length equals 15 residues. From germline, CDR1 is SEHNR and CDR2 FQNEAQ (reference sequence). The V end lost 0 bases, the J end lost 0 bases, and 9 bases lay between the germline ends. CDR3 bases: TGTGCCAGCAGCTTAGCTGGGGGGAACTCCTACGAGCAGTACTTC. Encoded protein: CASSLAGGNSYEQYF.

This clone was observed a single time. The chain joins TRBV30 to TRBJ1-3; the match to TRBD1 covers 9 bases. With 2 bases clipped from V and 2 bases from J, the junction kept 4 bases outside the gene matches. CDR1 is GTSNPN, CDR2 SVGIG, per germline (reference sequence). The CDR3 sequence is 15 residues long. The CDR3, as DNA: TGTGCCTGGAGTTCACGACAGGGGGCTGGAAACACCATATATTTT. Its protein product is CAWSSRQGAGNTIYF.

V and J are TRBV7-3 and TRBJ1-2; D is perhaps TRBD1 (5 bases). The CDR3 is 14 residues long. V was pared by 0 bases and J by 8 bases, with 13 bases between. CDR1 is SGHTA and CDR2 is FQGTGA in the germline V gene. For the CDR3, the DNA is TGTGCCAGCAGCTTAACGGGGCAGGGAGGCGGCTACACCTTC. Its protein is CASSLTGQGGGYTF.

This rearrangement joins TRBV4-1 to TRBJ2-4; D call uncertain. Germline loops: CDR1 MGHRA, CDR2 YSYEKL. The CDR3 has 12 amino acids. The V gene lost 0 bases and the J gene lost 6 bases, with 3 bases spanning the gap. The DNA for the CDR3 is TGCGCCAGCAGCCAAGATCGAAACATTCAGTACTTC. Its protein product is CASSQDRNIQYF.

J is TRBJ2-1 and V is TRBV18; a possible D gene is TRBD2 (6 bases). The CDR3 contains 15 residues. V gave up 2 bases and J gave up 1 base, with 9 bases separating them. CDR1 and CDR2 from the germline V gene are KGHSH and LQKENI. CDR3 nucleotide sequence: TGTGCCAGCTCACCATTGCGGGAATCCTACAATGAGCAGTTCTTC. Protein product: CASSPLRESYNEQFF. Full variable domain (remainder filled in from reference TRBV18 and TRBJ2-1): NAGVMQNPRHLVRRRGQEARLRCSPMKGHSHVYWYRQLPEEGLKFMVYLQKENIIDESGMPKERFSAEFPKEGPSILRIQQVVRGDSAAYFCASSPLRESYNEQFFGPGTRLTVL.

The rearrangement uses TRBV5-6 and TRBJ2-5; D ambiguous. The CDR3 has 12 amino acids. Between the trimmed V and J ends, which lost 2 bases and 9 bases, there was a span of 11 bases. The germline gives CDR1 SGHDT, CDR2 YYEEEE. DNA for the CDR3: TGTGCCAGCAGCTTAGAGCCTCTGGCCCAGTACTTC. Its protein is CASSLEPLAQYF.

V gene TRBV2 combines with J gene TRBJ2-6; the D is unclear. This CDR3 has 15 residues. V gave up 5 bases and J gave up 1 base, with 9 bases separating them. Germline assignment: CDR1 SNHLY and CDR2 FYNNEI. The CDR3 bases are TGTGCCAGCAGTACCCAGGTATCTGGGGCCAACGTCCTGACTTTC. Translating it yields CASSTQVSGANVLTF.

This clone turned up a few times. This rearrangement joins TRBV4-2 to TRBJ2-7; the match to TRBD1 covers 8 bases. This CDR3 is built from 15 residues. V lost 1 base and J lost 2; bases outside the gene matches: 4. CDR1 is LGHNA, CDR2 YNFKEQ, per germline. The CDR3 sequence: CASSQGGQDPYEQYF. The CDR3 DNA reads TGTGCCAGCAGCCAAGGGGGACAGGACCCCTACGAGCAGTACTTC.

V and J are TRBV7-9 and TRBJ1-4; possible D gene TRBD1, 6 bases. In germline, CDR1 is SEHNR, CDR2 FQNEAQ (reference sequence). CDR3 size: 14 residues. The V gene lost 3 bases and the J gene lost 1 base, with 6 bases spanning the gap. The CDR3 loop reads CASSFRGTNEKLFF. CDR3 sequence (DNA): TGTGCCAGCAGCTTCAGGGGAACTAATGAAAAACTGTTTTTT.

In DNA form, the CDR3 reads TGCAGCGTTGAGGGGTACAGGGGGGGTTCCTACAATGAGCAGTTCTTC. It is translated as CSVEGYRGGSYNEQFF. This chain links TRBV29-1 with TRBJ2-1; weak D call: TRBD1 (8 bases). The germline CDR1 and CDR2 sequences are SQVTM and ANQGSEA. Trimming pared 3 bases from V and 1 base from J, leaving 16 bases between. The length of the CDR3 is 16 residues.